Following are 26 T cell receptor beta chains from one sample sequenced in a study of T cell changes during pregnancy in multiple sclerosis. Here immunoSEQ multiplex PCR was the method, and the copy in TCRdb shows in-frame clones only, minus some. The profile shows about 50,000 clones, 80% to 95% of them singletons. The sequencing used CD4+ T cells from peripheral blood mononuclear cells, collected after pregnancy. These receptors were collected from a female donor with multiple sclerosis, enrolled in a pregnancy study.

Remarks on this clone: Relative to the germline gene, one junction end is altered; a read error may explain this. V gene TRBV7-7 combines with J gene TRBJ2-7, with D possibly TRBD2 on 5 matching bases. This CDR3 is built from 14 residues. Germline CDR1 and CDR2: SSHAT and FNYEAQ (reference sequence). In DNA form, the CDR3 reads TGTGCCAGCAGCGTGGGAGAGTACTCCGACGAGCAGTACTTC. It codes for CASSVGEYSDEQYF.

The chain uses TRBV12-5 and TRBJ2-2, with D hard to call. With 0 bases removed from V and 2 bases from J, the gap between germline ends came to 10 bases. CDR1 and CDR2 (germline): LGHNT, FRNRAP. This CDR3 has 16 residues. CDR3 amino acids: CASGLVVVRNTGELFF. The DNA of the CDR3 is TGTGCTAGTGGTTTGGTAGTAGTTAGAAACACCGGGGAGCTGTTTTTT.

The chain couples TRBV30 to TRBJ1-5; D gene unclear. V lost 2 bases and J 3 bases, leaving 5 bases between the germline ends. This CDR3 spans 12 amino acids. Per the germline V gene, CDR1 is GTSNPN and CDR2 is SVGIG (reference sequence). The CDR3 is CAWSRDNQPQHF. CDR3 nucleotide sequence: TGTGCCTGGAGTCGGGACAATCAGCCCCAGCATTTT.

V and J are TRBV10-3 and TRBJ2-5; TRBD2 matches 13 bases. CDR3 length: 14 amino acids. V gave up 10 bases and J gave up 2 bases; unmatched junction bases: 4. Germline V gene data show CDR1 as ENHRY and CDR2 as SYGVKD. CDR3 region: CATQGLAGQETQYF. The CDR3 DNA is TGTGCCACCCAGGGACTAGCGGGACAAGAGACCCAGTACTTC.

This sequence joins TRBV15 and TRBJ2-7; tentative D call: TRBD2 (6 bases). Trimming shortened V by 3 bases and J by 0 bases, and 9 bases separated the two germline ends. The germline V gene has CDR1 LNHNV and CDR2 YYDKDF (reference sequence). The CDR3 spans 14 residues. The CDR3 region has the DNA TGTGCCACCAGCAGGGTCGGGAGCTCCTACGAGCAGTACTTC. It codes for CATSRVGSSYEQYF.

CDR3 protein: CASSPMLLAQSSYNEQFF. The CDR3 nucleotides are TGTGCCAGCTCACCTATGTTACTAGCGCAGAGCTCCTACAATGAGCAGTTCTTC. The gene calls are TRBV18 and TRBJ2-1; TRBD2 matches at 7 bases. The CDR3 contains 18 residues. The ends lost 3 bases at V and 0 bases at J; junction bases unmatched: 11. CDR1 is KGHSH, CDR2 LQKENI, per germline. Filled out from reference TRBV18 and TRBJ2-1, the complete variable domain reads NAGVMQNPRHLVRRRGQEARLRCSPMKGHSHVYWYRQLPEEGLKFMVYLQKENIIDESGMPKERFSAEFPKEGPSILRIQQVVRGDSAAYFCASSPMLLAQSSYNEQFFGPGTRLTVL.

The CDR3 sequence is CASSQGQGGGNTIYF. The CDR3 DNA follows: TGCGCCAGCAGCCAGGGTCAAGGGGGAGGAAACACCATATATTTT. The chain couples TRBV4-3 to TRBJ1-3, with a possible D match to TRBD1 (6 bases). Germline V gene data show CDR1 as LGHNA and CDR2 as YSLEER. V lost 3 bases and J lost 4, with 13 bases in between. CDR3 size: 15 residues.

The chain employs TRBV6-5 and TRBJ2-7; 13 bases map to TRBD2. This CDR3 region has 15 residues. CDR1 is MNHEY, CDR2 SVGAGI, per germline. V gave up 7 bases and J gave up 3 bases; unmatched junction bases: 6. The CDR3 protein is CASTPGTSGNYEQYF. The CDR3 DNA is TGTGCCAGCACCCCGGGGACTAGCGGGAACTACGAGCAGTACTTC.

The CDR3 nucleotides are TGTGCCAGCAGATCCGGACTAGCGGGACATGAGCAGTTCTTC. Its translation: CASRSGLAGHEQFF. The chain joins TRBV2 to TRBJ2-1, with TRBD2 matching over 12 bases. In germline, CDR1 is SNHLY, CDR2 FYNNEI. This CDR3 has 14 residues. The trim removed 6 bases at V and 8 bases at J, leaving 5 bases unmatched.

The J gene is TRBJ1-5, the V gene TRBV28, with a tentative D call TRBD1 (6 bases). There are 16 residues in the CDR3. Per the germline V gene, CDR1 is MDHEN and CDR2 is SYDVKM. Trimming took off 3 bases at V and 1 base at J, with 13 bases between the two ends. The CDR3 coding sequence is TGTGCCAGCAGTTTGGGAGGGGGAAGAAGCAATCAGCCCCAGCATTTT. Its translation is CASSLGGGRSNQPQHF. Using reference TRBV28 and TRBJ1-5 for the parts outside the CDR3, the full variable domain is DVKVTQSSRYLVKRTGEKVFLECVQDMDHENMFWYRQDPGLGLRLIYFSYDVKMKEKGDIPEGYSVSREKKERFSLILESASTNQTSMYLCASSLGGGRSNQPQHFGDGTRLSIL.

As DNA, the CDR3 is TGTGCCAGCAGCCCGAGACAGACGTCCTACGAGCAGTACTTC. Protein: CASSPRQTSYEQYF. The chain has TRBV14 and TRBJ2-7, with D maybe TRBD1 (5 bases). This CDR3 is built from 14 residues. Trimming took off 4 bases at V and 1 base at J, with 11 bases between the two ends. The germline CDR1 and CDR2 sequences are SGHDN and FVKESK.

V and J are TRBV14 and TRBJ1-5, with TRBD1 matching over 7 bases. The CDR3 contains 17 residues. With 5 bases clipped from V and 2 bases from J, the junction kept 12 bases outside the gene matches. In germline, CDR1 is SGHDN, CDR2 FVKESK. The CDR3 DNA follows: TGTGCCAGCAGCGGTCAGTCCCCCGACAGGGGCAATCAGCCCCAGCATTTT. Translation gives CASSGQSPDRGNQPQHF.

The chain employs TRBV28 and TRBJ1-1, with a tentative D call TRBD1 (5 bases). Germline assignment: CDR1 MDHEN and CDR2 SYDVKM. Trimming shortened V by 1 base and J by 4 bases, and 13 bases separated the two germline ends. The CDR3 spans 15 residues. The DNA of the CDR3 is TGTGCCAGCAGTTTATTCCAGGGTTCCGGCACTGAAGCTTTCTTT. This encodes CASSLFQGSGTEAFF.

The V call is TRBV19, the J call TRBJ2-2; 10 nucleotides align to TRBD1. Germline CDR1 LNHDA, CDR2 SQIVND (reference sequence). V trimming: 5 bases; J trimming: 5 bases; junction bases outside the gene matches: 5. The CDR3 consists of 15 residues. CDR3 loop: CASSVDRGRTGELFF. The DNA for the CDR3 is TGTGCCAGTAGTGTCGACAGGGGGCGAACCGGGGAGCTGTTTTTT.

This rearrangement joins TRBV7-8 to TRBJ2-2, with a possible D match to TRBD2 (5 bases). Germline CDR1 SGHVS, CDR2 FQNEAQ. Trimming shortened V by 1 base and J by 4 bases, and 13 bases separated the two germline ends. The CDR3 consists of 16 residues. This CDR3 is CASSLVSGRVTGELFF. The CDR3 DNA reads as TGTGCCAGCAGCTTAGTAAGCGGTAGGGTCACCGGGGAGCTGTTTTTT.

V and J are TRBV9 and TRBJ2-5; 7 nucleotides match TRBD1. The germline gives CDR1 SGDLS, CDR2 YYNGEE. V lost 0 bases to trimming and J lost 4 bases; unmatched junction nucleotides: 3. The CDR3 is 14 amino acids. The CDR3, as DNA: TGTGCCAGCAGCGTAGGACAGGGAAGAGAGACCCAGTACTTC. Encoded protein: CASSVGQGRETQYF.

The rearrangement uses TRBV19 and TRBJ1-4, with D perhaps TRBD1 (5 bases). Germline V gene sequence: CDR1 LNHDA, CDR2 SQIVND (reference sequence). Between the trimmed V and J ends, which lost 4 bases and 8 bases, there was a span of 17 bases. The CDR3 length is 15 residues. CDR3 in amino acids: CASSSRTLDREKLFF. For the CDR3, the DNA is TGTGCCAGTAGTAGCCGAACCCTCGACAGAGAAAAACTGTTTTTT.

The DNA of the CDR3 is TGTGCCAGTAGTATTGGAGGAGTGAACACTGAAGCTTTCTTT. Residues: CASSIGGVNTEAFF. The chain joins TRBV19 to TRBJ1-1, with D hard to call. CDR3 size: 14 residues. Per germline, CDR1 LNHDA and CDR2 SQIVND (reference sequence). V dropped 3 bases and J dropped 0 bases, with 8 bases sitting between them. Full variable domain (remainder filled in from reference TRBV19 and TRBJ1-1): DGGITQSPKYLFRKEGQNVTLSCEQNLNHDAMYWYRQDPGQGLRLIYYSQIVNDFQKGDIAEGYSVSREKKESFPLTVTSAQKNPTAFYLCASSIGGVNTEAFFGQGTRLTVV.

The chain joins TRBV7-2 to TRBJ1-5, with 7 nucleotides matching TRBD1. CDR1 and CDR2 (germline): SGHTA, FQGNSA. The CDR3 extends over 17 amino acids. V dropped 5 bases and J dropped 4; count of bases not matched to a gene: 14. The CDR3 DNA reads TGTGCCAGCAGCCTTCACAGGGGTGTATCGAGGAATCAGCCCCAGCATTTT. It yields the protein CASSLHRGVSRNQPQHF.

CDR3: CASSLGDWTGELFF. The CDR3 DNA is TGTGCCAGCAGCTTAGGAGATTGGACCGGGGAGCTGTTTTTT. The chain joins TRBV11-2 to TRBJ2-2; D unclear. The CDR3 runs to 14 residues. CDR1 is SGHAT, CDR2 FQNNGV, per germline. Trimming pared 1 base from V and 5 bases from J, leaving 8 bases between.

This CDR3 reads CASSRTGTGFYGYTF. CDR3 DNA: TGTGCCAGCAGCCGAACCGGGACAGGTTTTTATGGCTACACCTTC. The genes are TRBV4-2 and TRBJ1-2; the match to TRBD1 covers 8 bases. Germline V gives CDR1 LGHNA, CDR2 YNFKEQ. CDR3 length: 15 amino acids. Trimming at V came to 4 bases and at J to 5 bases, leaving 9 bases not matched to a gene.

J is TRBJ2-1 and V is TRBV19; 7 bases map to TRBD2. The CDR3 length is 16 residues. V dropped 4 bases and J dropped 1; count of bases not matched to a gene: 7. Per the germline V gene, CDR1 is LNHDA and CDR2 is SQIVND (reference sequence). The CDR3 here is CASSRAGTKSYNEQFF. CDR3 bases: TGTGCCAGTAGTAGAGCAGGGACTAAATCCTACAATGAGCAGTTCTTC. The full variable domain, completed using reference TRBV19 and TRBJ2-1, is DGGITQSPKYLFRKEGQNVTLSCEQNLNHDAMYWYRQDPGQGLRLIYYSQIVNDFQKGDIAEGYSVSREKKESFPLTVTSAQKNPTAFYLCASSRAGTKSYNEQFFGPGTRLTVL.

The chain couples TRBV2 to TRBJ1-3; D is possibly TRBD1 (5 bases). The germline V gene encodes CDR1 SNHLY and CDR2 FYNNEI. The CDR3 has 14 amino acids. Trimming took 4 bases from V and 0 from J, leaving 7 bases between them. CDR3 in DNA: TGTGCCAGCAGTGCAGGGAACTCTGGAAACACCATATATTTT. This codes for CASSAGNSGNTIYF.

The CDR3 bases are TGCAGCGCGAAGCGACAGGATGAAGCTTTCTTT. Residues: CSAKRQDEAFF. The chain recombines TRBV29-1 with TRBJ1-1, with D possibly TRBD1 on 6 matching bases. Germline V lookup: CDR1 SQVTM, CDR2 ANQGSEA. This CDR3 contains 11 residues. V was shortened by 7 bases and J by 7 bases, with 13 bases between the two germline ends.

This clone was observed a few times. The gene calls are TRBV7-9 and TRBJ2-1; TRBD2 aligns across 7 bases. V lost 8 bases, J lost 6 bases, and 10 bases stayed unmatched. The CDR3 has 14 amino acids. Germline CDR1 reads SEHNR; CDR2 reads FQNEAQ (reference sequence). The CDR3 spells CASGPGEGVNEQFF. The CDR3 DNA reads as TGTGCCAGCGGTCCGGGGGAGGGAGTCAATGAGCAGTTCTTC.

V is TRBV6-1 and J is TRBJ2-1; tentatively, D is TRBD2 (6 bases). The ends were cut back, 3 bases at V and 0 bases at J, with 21 bases in the middle. This CDR3 has 19 residues. In germline, CDR1 is MNHNS, CDR2 SASEGT. In DNA, the CDR3 is TGTGCCAGCAGTGATCGGAGGGGTTTAGCGCGAAGCTCCTACAATGAGCAGTTCTTC. This gives the protein CASSDRRGLARSSYNEQFF.